This T cell receptor (beta chain) was sequenced for a study of control samples from healthy donors and cancer patients. Generated by immunoSEQ multiplex PCR, the TCRdb table keeps only in-frame clones and is missing some. In the table there are about 140,000 clones, roughly 90% of which are singletons. V was trimmed by 1 base and J by 1 base, leaving 5 bases between them. This CDR3 comprises 13 residues. Germline V CDR1 and CDR2: SGHRS, YFSETQ. What was sequenced was blood. This clonotype was sampled from a man younger than 45 in good health. V gene TRBV5-1 combines with J gene TRBJ1-1; no clear D. The CDR3 nucleotides read TGCGCCAGCAGCTTGAGGGCGAACACTGAAGCTTTCTTT. This translates into CASSLRANTEAFF. The entire variable domain, with the rest obtained from reference TRBV5-1 and TRBJ1-1, is as follows: KAGVTQTPRYLIKTRGQQVTLSCSPISGHRSVSWYQQTPGQGLQFLFEYFSETQRNKGNFPGRFSGRQFSNSRSEMNVSTLELGDSALYLCASSLRANTEAFFGQGTRLTVV.